The TCR beta chain described here comes from a study of OX40 agonist ivuxolimab in advanced cancers. The overall study: Patients were dosed intravenously with ivuxolimab at 0.01 to 10 mg/kg every 2 weeks.

Sequenced by immunoSEQ multiplex PCR; TCRdb stores in-frame clones only, minus some. The sample shows approximately 80,000 clones, approximately 91% of them seen only once. Germline CDR1 reads MNHEY; CDR2 reads SVGAGI. V shed 4 bases and J shed 0 bases, with 9 bases lying between them. The CDR3 contains 15 residues. The chain employs TRBV6-5 and TRBJ2-2; D ambiguous. This material consisted of CD4+ or CD8+ T cells sorted from blood, taken in a trial of the OX40 agonist ivuxolimab. The source is an adult with an advanced solid tumor such as melanoma, head and neck, liver or kidney cancer. CDR3 sequence (DNA): TGTGCCAGCAGTTCCCGCCCCTCGAACACCGGGGAGCTGTTTTTT. Amino acid sequence: CASSSRPSNTGELFF.